This T cell receptor beta chain is drawn from a study of blood T cell repertoires in COVID-19. For the study at large: Spain, Italy and the United States supplied samples that represented acute and convalescent COVID-19. PBMCs, B-cell-depleted T cells, or T cells were the source of the cDNA or gDNA that made up the material.

As handled by the study authors: Nucleated cell counts were estimated from reference gene primer amplification. Measured with immunoSEQ multiplex PCR; TCRdb has only the in-frame clones, and not every one. V, J and clone size are those of that table, while D and trimming were read from the DNA. This sample has about 160,000 clones, with roughly 91% found just once. With 5 bases clipped from V and 8 bases from J, the junction kept 4 bases outside the gene matches. Germline V gene sequence: CDR1 MNHEY, CDR2 SVGAGI. The CDR3 has 12 amino acids. The sample consisted of peripheral blood. The chain links TRBV6-5 to TRBJ1-2; TRBD1 agrees at 8 bases. This TCR came from a man aged 18 to 35 with acute or convalescent COVID-19. The DNA of the CDR3 is TGTGCCAGCAGTCAACAGGGGGACGGCTACACCTTC. Amino acids: CASSQQGDGYTF.